A selection of T cell receptor beta chains follows, all from one sample in a study of T cell repertoires in cytomegalovirus infection. MiXCR was run by TCRdb on the reads, yielding one entry per CDR3 protein. Of 60,000 to 75,000 distinct CDR3 sequences detected, about 29% appear once; the ten largest clones hold 45% to 75%. Which antigens these TCRs recognize remains unknown. This sample comprised CD8+ T cells from cultured PBMCs, obtained from culture after CMV antigen stimulation. The receptors derive from a human donor in good health (CMV status not recorded). Some clones in this sample may be carry-over from other donors' samples. The CDR3 runs from the conserved cysteine through the conserved F or W. A D gene is named only where the DNA matches it firmly. Some rows mark clone size as missing; the rest say once, few, many or name a class of expanded clone.

V	D	size	J	DNA	CDR3
TRBV30	TRBD2	-	TRBJ2-4	TGTGCCTGGAGTTGGACTAGCGGGCCCTTTGCCAAAAACATTCAGTACTTC	CAWSWTSGPFAKNIQYF
TRBV6-1	-	many	TRBJ1-5	TGTGCCAGCAGTGAATACGATATTAGCAATCAGCCCCAGCATTTT	CASSEYDISNQPQHF
TRBV6-5	-	-	TRBJ1-1	TGTGCCAGCAGTTACAGCAGGAATCTGAACACTGAAGCTTTCTTT	CASSYSRNLNTEAFF
TRBV5-6	TRBD1	few	TRBJ2-7	TGTGCCAGCAGCACGTCGGGACAGGGGAGGCACGAGCAGTACTTC	CASSTSGQGRHEQYF
TRBV7-9	TRBD1	few	TRBJ2-5	TGTGCCAGCAGCCGCCAGGACAGGGCGAGGGAGACCCAGTACTTC	CASSRQDRARETQYF
TRBV30	-	-	TRBJ1-2	TGTGCCTGGAGTGTACCGGACCTGGGGGGATTGCGCTACACCTTC	CAWSVPDLGGLRYTF
TRBV12-3/TRBV12-4	TRBD1	few	TRBJ2-1	TGTGCCAGCAGTTACCCAGGGGGACAGGTATATGATGAGCAGTTCTTC	CASSYPGGQVYDEQFF
TRBV15	TRBD1	-	TRBJ2-2	TGTGCCACCAGCACGGGACAGGACACCGGGGAGCTGTTTTTT	CATSTGQDTGELFF
TRBV13	TRBD1	-	TRBJ1-2	TGTGCCAACAGCACCGGGACAGGGAACTATGGCTACACCTTC	CANSTGTGNYGYTF
TRBV18	-	-	TRBJ1-1	TGTGCCAGCTCACCAGGGGAGACTGAAGCTTTCTTT	CASSPGETEAFF
TRBV27	TRBD2	many	TRBJ2-7	TGTGCCAGCAGTTCCAGACTAGCGGGCGCCTACGAGCAGTACTTC	CASSSRLAGAYEQYF
TRBV27	TRBD2	few	TRBJ2-5	TGTGCCAGCTCCGGGACTAGCGGGAGTATAGATCAAGAGACCCAGTACTTC	CASSGTSGSIDQETQYF
TRBV2	-	few	TRBJ2-3	TGTGCCAGCAGTGATGTTCGGGATACGCAGTATTTT	CASSDVRDTQYF
TRBV24-1	-	many	TRBJ1-4	TGTGCCACCAGTGATTTAGGGCGGTGTTATGAAAAACTGTTTTTT	CATSDLGRCYEKLFF
TRBV28	TRBD1	-	TRBJ2-1	TGTGCCAGCAGCACCGGGACAGGGTATTTCGATGAGCAGTTCTTC	CASSTGTGYFDEQFF
TRBV7-2	TRBD1	-	TRBJ2-4	TGTGCCAGCAGCCCACGGGACAGGGTAGACCTAGCCAAAAACATTCAGTACTTC	CASSPRDRVDLAKNIQYF
TRBV6-5	TRBD2	few	TRBJ2-5	TGTGCCAGCAGTTACTCTACCAGCGGGGGTGAGACCCAGTACTTC	CASSYSTSGGETQYF
TRBV5-6	-	few	TRBJ2-1	TGTGCCAGCAGCTCGTCGGTGGGCAATGTCAATGAGCAGTTCTTC	CASSSSVGNVNEQFF
TRBV12-3/TRBV12-4	TRBD2	few	TRBJ2-3	TGTGCCAGCAGTTCCCCCTGGACTAGCGGGGGGGCCCCAGATACGCAGTATTTT	CASSSPWTSGGAPDTQYF
TRBV4-1	-	-	TRBJ2-2	TGCGCCAGCAGCCAAGAACGAGCCCCGTCGGTCGGGGAGCTGTTTTTT	CASSQERAPSVGELFF
TRBV7-6	-	-	TRBJ2-1	TGTGCCAGCTCAGTGGATATGGATGAGCAGTTCTTC	CASSVDMDEQFF
TRBV28	-	-	TRBJ2-1	TGTGCCAGCACCCTAGGGGCAGGGAGCTCCTACAATGAGCAGTTCTTC	CASTLGAGSSYNEQFF
TRBV7-6	-	few	TRBJ1-4	TGTGCCAGCAGCCTGCGGTTTAATGAAAAACTGTTTTTT	CASSLRFNEKLFF
TRBV27	-	few	TRBJ2-1	TGTGCCAGCAGTTTGGGTCCTCCCTCCTACAATGAGCAGTTCTTC	CASSLGPPSYNEQFF
TRBV7-8	TRBD2	few	TRBJ2-1	TGTGCCAGCAGCTTTGGGCTAGCGGGTAACAATGAGCAGTTCTTC	CASSFGLAGNNEQFF
TRBV7-9	-	-	TRBJ2-7	TGTGCCGGGGGAGGCCCCTACGAGCAGTACTTC	CAGGGPYEQYF
TRBV7-9	TRBD1	-	TRBJ2-3	TGTGCCAGCAGCTGGCAGGGGGGCACAGATACGCAGTATTTT	CASSWQGGTDTQYF
TRBV3-1	-	-	TRBJ1-4	TGTGCCAGCAGCCCCTTGGGGGCTGCTAATGAAAAACTGTTTTTT	CASSPLGAANEKLFF
TRBV3-1	-	-	TRBJ2-3	TGTGCCAGCAGCCAAGATACCCTGGCGGCTAGCACAGATACGCAGTATTTT	CASSQDTLAASTDTQYF
TRBV9	TRBD2	-	TRBJ2-7	TGTGCCAGCAGCCCCGGACTAGCGGACTCCTACGAGCAGTACTTC	CASSPGLADSYEQYF
TRBV5-1	TRBD1	-	TRBJ2-4	TGCGCCAGCAGCGGTGGGGACAGGGGCGACCTACTAGCCAAAAACATTCAGTACTTC	CASSGGDRGDLLAKNIQYF
TRBV7-2	TRBD1	many	TRBJ1-1	TGTGCCAGCAGCACCCGGGACAGCATGAACACTGAAGCTTTCTTT	CASSTRDSMNTEAFF
TRBV19	-	-	TRBJ2-6	TGTGCCAGTAACACTTTCAGGGTCGGCATTTCTGGGGCCAACGTCCCGACTTTC	CASNTFRVGISGANVPTF
TRBV2	TRBD1	-	TRBJ1-1	TGTGCCAGCAGTGCCAGGGGGCAAGCTTTCTTT	CASSARGQAFF
TRBV3-1	TRBD1	few	TRBJ2-7	TGTGCCAGCAGCCAAGAGAGGGACAGGGGCGAGCAGTACTTC	CASSQERDRGEQYF
TRBV7-8	-	many	TRBJ2-1	TGTGCCAGCAGCGACCTGGACCGTGCCTACAATGAGCAGTTCTTC	CASSDLDRAYNEQFF
TRBV7-6	-	few	TRBJ1-2	TGTGCCAGCAGCCCCGTCGGAGCCCTCTATGGCTACACCTTC	CASSPVGALYGYTF
TRBV20-1	-	-	TRBJ2-7	TGCAGTGCTAGAGATCGTCGGGGATCCTACGAGCAGTACTTC	CSARDRRGSYEQYF
TRBV6-5	-	-	TRBJ1-4	TGTGCCAGCAGTCTTCTCGGGGGGAGCGAAAAACTGTTTTTT	CASSLLGGSEKLFF
TRBV7-2	TRBD2	many	TRBJ2-3	TGTGCCAGCAGCTTAGAATCGGGAGGGCGCGGAGATACGCAGTATTTT	CASSLESGGRGDTQYF
TRBV28	-	-	TRBJ2-2	TGTGCCAGCAGTTTTCGACTGAACACCGGGGAGCTGTTTTTT	CASSFRLNTGELFF
TRBV24-1	-	-	TRBJ2-7	TGTGCCACCATTTCTCTGGAGGCCTACGAGCAGTACTTC	CATISLEAYEQYF
TRBV11-2	TRBD1	-	TRBJ1-2	TGTGCCAGCAGCCCAGGGGGAGCGGGAGTCGGCTATGGCTACACCTTC	CASSPGGAGVGYGYTF
TRBV11-2	TRBD2	-	TRBJ2-3	TGTGCCAGCAGCTCGACTAGCAGATACACAGATACGCAGTATTTT	CASSSTSRYTDTQYF
TRBV2	-	-	TRBJ2-7	TGTGCCAGCAGTGATCCTCTCTCCTACGAGCAGTACTTC	CASSDPLSYEQYF
TRBV4-1	-	few	TRBJ2-2	TGCGCCAGCAGCCAAGATTTTGGTGAGACAAACACCGGGGAGCTGTTTTTT	CASSQDFGETNTGELFF
TRBV4-3	TRBD1	-	TRBJ2-3	TGCGCCAGCAGCCAAGATCGGACAGGGGAGGATACGCAGTATTTT	CASSQDRTGEDTQYF